This is a list of T cell receptor beta chains from one sample in a study of shared clonotypes between healthy human individuals. Only in-frame clones appear in the TCRdb table, and some are missing; sequencing was by immunoSEQ multiplex PCR. Of 1.5 million to 1.9 million clones in the sample, 98% are singletons; the top ten hold about 0.42%. The specimen sequenced was naive CD4+ T cells sorted from blood. Receptor source: a man aged 25 to 40 in good health. Each CDR3 is given with its conserved first and last residue. The D gene is left open where the match is weak. The size entry is marked missing in some rows and otherwise reads once, few, many or a size class.

v_call,cdr3_length,clone_size,j_call,d_call,cdr3_nt,cdr3_aa
TRBV15,16,NA,TRBJ2-7,TRBD1,TGTGCCACCAGCATACCGGGACAGTTCTCAGTACCCGAGCAGTACTTC,CATSIPGQFSVPEQYF
TRBV19,17,NA,TRBJ2-5,TRBD2,TGTGCCAGTAGTATATTCGGCGGGAGGCTCTCTGGGGAGACCCAGTACTTC,CASSIFGGRLSGETQYF
TRBV4-2,13,once,TRBJ2-5,NA,TGTGCCAGCAGCCTCGGACTCCAAGAGACCCAGTACTTC,CASSLGLQETQYF
TRBV6-1,13,NA,TRBJ2-7,NA,TGTGCCAGCAGTGACAGGCGATCCTACGAGCAGTACTTC,CASSDRRSYEQYF
TRBV7-2,15,NA,TRBJ2-1,NA,TGTGCCAGCAGCTTATCACAGGGCGACTACAATGAGCAGTTCTTC,CASSLSQGDYNEQFF
TRBV28,15,NA,TRBJ2-3,NA,TGTGCCAGCAGTTTAGGTGGGTGGAACACAGATACGCAGTATTTT,CASSLGGWNTDTQYF
TRBV7-8,14,NA,TRBJ2-2,TRBD2,TGTGCCAGCAGCTTAGGCGGGGGCACCGGGGAGCTGTTTTTT,CASSLGGGTGELFF
TRBV19,19,NA,TRBJ2-4,TRBD1,TGTGCCAGTAGTATTAAGACCCCGACAGGGAGACTAGCCAAAAACATTCAGTACTTC,CASSIKTPTGRLAKNIQYF
TRBV5-1,15,NA,TRBJ2-3,TRBD2,TGCGCCAGCAGCTCGGGAGCGGGGATTATGGATACGCAGTATTTT,CASSSGAGIMDTQYF
TRBV2,16,once,TRBJ2-6,TRBD1,TGTGCCAGCAGAGGGACAGGGGGCTCTGGGGCCAACGTCCTGACTTTC,CASRGTGGSGANVLTF
TRBV28,13,once,TRBJ2-7,TRBD2,TGTGCCAGCAGACGGTCTAGCGGGTTCGAGCAGTACTTC,CASRRSSGFEQYF
TRBV7-3,15,NA,TRBJ2-7,NA,TGTGCCAGCAGCCCGTACAGGGCACCTGTGTACGAGCAGTACTTC,CASSPYRAPVYEQYF
TRBV5-1,13,NA,TRBJ1-5,NA,TGCGCCAGCAGCTTTGAGGGTAGTCAGCCCCAGCATTTT,CASSFEGSQPQHF
TRBV27,16,NA,TRBJ2-7,TRBD1,TGTGCCAGCAGCAGAGAGGGACAGTCCATTTCCTACGAGCAGTACTTC,CASSREGQSISYEQYF
TRBV28,11,NA,TRBJ2-5,NA,TGTGCCAGCAGGACGCTTAAGACCCAGTACTTC,CASRTLKTQYF
TRBV30,13,NA,TRBJ1-1,NA,TGTGCCTGGAGTGTAAATATGAACACTGAAGCTTTCTTT,CAWSVNMNTEAFF
TRBV4-1,15,once,TRBJ2-7,NA,TGCGCCAGCAGTTCTGCTCAGGGCACGACCTACGAGCAGTACTTC,CASSSAQGTTYEQYF
TRBV5-1,18,NA,TRBJ1-4,TRBD1,TGCGCCAGCAGCTTGGCTCCGGGACAGGACTCAACTAATGAAAAACTGTTTTTT,CASSLAPGQDSTNEKLFF
TRBV27,15,NA,TRBJ1-2,NA,TGTGCCAGCAGTTCCTGGGGCAGGGAGAACTATGGCTACACCTTC,CASSSWGRENYGYTF
TRBV27,18,NA,TRBJ2-1,TRBD2,TGTGCCAGCAGCTCCGGGACTAGCGGCCGGAGCTCCTACAATGAGCAGTTCTTC,CASSSGTSGRSSYNEQFF
TRBV27,14,NA,TRBJ2-7,TRBD2,TGTGCCAGCCACACTAGCGGGAGCTCCTACGAGCAGTACTTC,CASHTSGSSYEQYF
TRBV29-1,14,NA,TRBJ2-7,TRBD2,TGCAGCGTTCGGGAGGTGGCGGGAGGTAGCGAGCAGTACTTC,CSVREVAGGSEQYF